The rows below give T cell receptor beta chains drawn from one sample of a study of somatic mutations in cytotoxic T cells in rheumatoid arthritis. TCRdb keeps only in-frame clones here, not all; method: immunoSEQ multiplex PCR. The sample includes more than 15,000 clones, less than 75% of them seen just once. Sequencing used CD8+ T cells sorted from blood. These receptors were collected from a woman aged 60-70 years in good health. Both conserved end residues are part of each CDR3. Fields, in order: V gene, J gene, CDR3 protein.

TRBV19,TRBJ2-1,CASSMADYNEQFF
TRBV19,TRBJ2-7,CASSSTQGGGYEQYF
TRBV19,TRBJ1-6,CASSSRDSSNSPLHF
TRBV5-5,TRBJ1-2,CASSSTGTSTYGYTF
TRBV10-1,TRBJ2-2,CASSPGQGNTGELFF
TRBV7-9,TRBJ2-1,CASSLGTSGSNEQFF
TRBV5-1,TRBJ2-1,CASSPQTGQGYPEQFF
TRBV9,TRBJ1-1,CASSAGVNTEAFF
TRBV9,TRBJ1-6,CASSVASGGNSPLHF
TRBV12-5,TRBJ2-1,CASGLADGGPHHNEQFF
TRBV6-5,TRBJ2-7,CASRPGQGTPYEQYF
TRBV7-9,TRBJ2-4,CASSVTDSLAKNIQYF
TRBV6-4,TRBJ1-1,CASSGTDGSEAFF
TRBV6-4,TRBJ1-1,CASSESGGGVTEAFF
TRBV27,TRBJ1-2,CASSWIGQAANYGYTF
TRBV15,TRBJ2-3,CATSRLGGTRTDTQYF
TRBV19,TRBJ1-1,CASTGVKNTEAFF
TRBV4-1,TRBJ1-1,CASSQDRGAATEAFF
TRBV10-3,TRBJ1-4,CAISEARGTTNEKLFF
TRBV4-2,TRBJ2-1,CASSLEEWAETGGSEQFF
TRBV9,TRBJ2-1,CASSVEPQGSSEQFF
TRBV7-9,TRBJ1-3,CASSLRHAGTPGNTIYF
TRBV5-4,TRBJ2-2,CASSVEGGRTGELFF
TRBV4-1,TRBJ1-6,CASSQDTGRNSPLHF
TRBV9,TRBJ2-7,CASSVDGRPYEQYF
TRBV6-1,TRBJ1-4,CASSERDRGEKLFF
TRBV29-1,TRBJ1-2,CSVLSGTVDGYTF
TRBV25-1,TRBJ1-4,CASSWRQKLFF
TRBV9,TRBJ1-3,CASRDGEVGNTIYF
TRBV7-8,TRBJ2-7,CASSRGTSGSYEQYF
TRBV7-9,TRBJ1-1,CASSSGGVGVFRNTEAFF
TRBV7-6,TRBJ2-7,CASSLALGGEQYF
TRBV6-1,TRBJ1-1,CASSAGPGQGSAEAFF
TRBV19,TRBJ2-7,CASSPRASGSSYEQYF
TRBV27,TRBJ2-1,CASSLVGASVRNEQFF
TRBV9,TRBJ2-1,CASSLRTSGYNEQFF
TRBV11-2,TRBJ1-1,CASSRQLNTEAFF
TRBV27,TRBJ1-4,CASSGRTGTSEKLFF
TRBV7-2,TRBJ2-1,CASSLSLAGAYNEQFF
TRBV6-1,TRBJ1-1,CASSVGETEAFF
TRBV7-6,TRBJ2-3,CASSYLSGGITDTQYF
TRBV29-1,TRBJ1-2,CSAGGGTSYGYTF
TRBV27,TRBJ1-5,CASRQGNNQPQHF
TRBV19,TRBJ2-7,CASSPQGAPYEQYF
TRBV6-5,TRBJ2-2,CASSYGGTGELFF